This TCR beta chain was profiled in a study of T cell responses to AZD1222 COVID-19 vaccine. Study-wide points: All repertoire sampling was performed exclusively after the peak T cell response.

Clones were sequenced by immunoSEQ multiplex PCR, and TCRdb holds only the in-frame ones, with some missing. The sample holds roughly 100,000 clones, roughly 90% seen once. Second-dose intervals near 4 or 12 weeks were combined. Germline CDR1 LNHDA, CDR2 SQIVND (reference sequence). V lost 9 bases and J lost 7; bases outside the gene matches: 12. This CDR3 has 16 residues. About this clone itself: Its antigen is not known.

The chain joins TRBV19 to TRBJ2-1; the match to TRBD2 covers 13 bases. The TCR sequence derives from an adult who received the AZD1222 COVID-19 vaccine. The sample was peripheral blood, taken 28 days after the second AZD1222 dose. CDR3 sequence: CASESTGTSGANEQFF. The CDR3 DNA follows: TGTGCCAGCGAGTCGACCGGGACTAGCGGGGCGAATGAGCAGTTCTTC. Full variable domain (remainder filled in from reference TRBV19 and TRBJ2-1): DGGITQSPKYLFRKEGQNVTLSCEQNLNHDAMYWYRQDPGQGLRLIYYSQIVNDFQKGDIAEGYSVSREKKESFPLTVTSAQKNPTAFYLCASESTGTSGANEQFFGPGTRLTVL.